This T cell receptor (beta chain) was identified during a study of cytomegalovirus exposure and HLA in healthy donors. With 0 bases removed from V and 0 bases from J, the gap between germline ends came to 8 bases. This CDR3 is 15 amino acids long. Germline V gene lookup returns CDR1 LNHNV and CDR2 YYDKDF (reference sequence). A multiplex PCR was run with 60 Vbeta primers and 13 Jbeta primers. The method was immunoSEQ multiplex PCR; TCRdb's version includes in-frame clones alone and lacks a portion of them. The sample holds approximately 50,000 clones. The sequence derives from a female donor in good health and CMV-seronegative. V is TRBV15 and J is TRBJ1-2, with D maybe TRBD1 (5 bases). Material for sequencing was PBMCs. The CDR3 DNA reads TGTGCCACCAGCAGAGACGGGGGAGCTAACTATGGCTACACCTTC. As protein: CATSRDGGANYGYTF. The entire variable domain, with the rest obtained from reference TRBV15 and TRBJ1-2, is as follows: DAMVIQNPRYQVTQFGKPVTLSCSQTLNHNVMYWYQQKSSQAPKLLFHYYDKDFNNEADTPDNFQSRRPNTSFCFLDIRSPGLGDTAMYLCATSRDGGANYGYTFGSGTRLTVV.